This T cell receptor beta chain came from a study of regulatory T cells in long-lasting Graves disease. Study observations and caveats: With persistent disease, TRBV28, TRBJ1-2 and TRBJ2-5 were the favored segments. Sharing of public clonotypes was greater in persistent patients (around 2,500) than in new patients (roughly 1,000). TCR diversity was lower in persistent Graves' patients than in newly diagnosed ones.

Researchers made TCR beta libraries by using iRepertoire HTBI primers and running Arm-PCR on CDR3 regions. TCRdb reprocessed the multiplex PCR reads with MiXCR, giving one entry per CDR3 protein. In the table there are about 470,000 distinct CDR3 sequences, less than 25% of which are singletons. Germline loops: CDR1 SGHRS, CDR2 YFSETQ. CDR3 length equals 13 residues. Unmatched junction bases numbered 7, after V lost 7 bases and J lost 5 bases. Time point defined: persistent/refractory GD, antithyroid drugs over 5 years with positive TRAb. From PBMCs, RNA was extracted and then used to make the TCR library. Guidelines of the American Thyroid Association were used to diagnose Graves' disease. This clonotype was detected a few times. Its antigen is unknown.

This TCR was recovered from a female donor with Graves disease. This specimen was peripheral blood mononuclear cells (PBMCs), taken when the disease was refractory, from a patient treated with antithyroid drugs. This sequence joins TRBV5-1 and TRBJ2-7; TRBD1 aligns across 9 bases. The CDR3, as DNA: TGCGCCAGCCGGAACAGGGGGCACAACGAGCAGTACTTC. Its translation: CASRNRGHNEQYF.